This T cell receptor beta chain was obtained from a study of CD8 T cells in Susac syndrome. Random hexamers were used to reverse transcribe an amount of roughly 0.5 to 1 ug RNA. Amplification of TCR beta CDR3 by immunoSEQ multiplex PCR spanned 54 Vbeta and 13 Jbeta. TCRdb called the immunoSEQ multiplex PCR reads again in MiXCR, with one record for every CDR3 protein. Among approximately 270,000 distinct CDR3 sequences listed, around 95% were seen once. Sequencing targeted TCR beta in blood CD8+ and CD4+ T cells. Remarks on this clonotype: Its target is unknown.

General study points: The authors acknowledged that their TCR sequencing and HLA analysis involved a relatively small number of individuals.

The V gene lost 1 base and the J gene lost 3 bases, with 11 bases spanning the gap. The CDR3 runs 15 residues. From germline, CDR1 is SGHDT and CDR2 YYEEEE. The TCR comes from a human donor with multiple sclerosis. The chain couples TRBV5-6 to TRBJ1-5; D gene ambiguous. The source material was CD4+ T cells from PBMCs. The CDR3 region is CASSLYGRANQPQHF. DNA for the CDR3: TGTGCCAGCAGCTTGTATGGGAGGGCCAATCAGCCCCAGCATTTT.